This T cell receptor (beta chain) was obtained from a study of blood T cell repertoires in COVID-19 (TCRdb year 2020). In terms of the full investigation: ImmuneRACE Cohort 3 recovered participants were defined by two consecutive negative NP/OP PCR tests, healthcare professional clearance, or symptom resolution. Collaborator samples came from the United States, Italy and Spain and covered acute and convalescent phases of COVID-19. The prospective study material was composed of cDNA or gDNA derived from T cells, B-cell-depleted T cells, or PBMCs. The dataset comprised deeply sampled blood TCRbeta repertoires from subjects exposed to, actively infected with, or recovered from COVID-19. A freely available public database, intended as a resource for researchers studying the immune response to SARS-CoV-2, is where the repertoires were released. The samples were drawn from two sources: the first 160 participants of the ongoing ImmuneRACE study, and 950 to 1,500 subjects contributed by 6 global collaborators. Sample metadata almost always included a de-identified subject ID, COVID-19 status, age in years and sex. Where available, HLA class I and class II types were taken from metadata supplied by the sample provider and were not determined by assay-based typing.

Enrolling through a virtual design, the prospective study's participants ranged in age from roughly 18 to 90 years and lived across around 25 United States geographic areas. In the prospective study, cohorts were assigned on the basis of participant-reported clinical history obtained from a screening survey and a study questionnaire. Each participant in the prospective study had whole blood, serum and a nasopharyngeal or oropharyngeal swab collected by mobile phlebotomists. Over a roughly 2-month period, participants in the prospective study had the option of providing additional blood draws and questionnaires. Before DNA extraction, prospective study blood samples were shipped either frozen or at room temperature. General conclusions and limits of the study: How much clinical and demographic metadata was included differed by source and by participant, and the metadata was provided uncurated.

Points on this clone: No cognate antigen has been identified for it. Per-base quality was not reported, and no clone a single base away is much larger than it.

The immunoSEQ Assay, a bias-controlled multiplex PCR, was used to amplify TCRbeta CDR3 regions from genomic DNA. Processing in the source paper ran as follows. The number of nucleated cells in each sample was estimated by amplification of reference gene primers within the assay. To quantify the absolute abundance of each unique TCRbeta CDR3 rearrangement, sequence reads were collapsed and filtered. For each sample, productive Simpson clonality was calculated as the square root of Simpson's diversity index over productive rearrangements. This immuneACCESS table, as held by TCRdb, lists in-frame sequences with V and J called but not all clones. Of the missing ones, under half trace to an unresolved V gene in checked studies; the others have no known cause. That table furnishes V, J and clone size, whereas the DNA furnished D and trimming. The sample has approximately 150,000 clones on record, around 80% of them singletons. The ten largest clones capture around 20% of the sample.

Looking up the germline V gene yields CDR1 MDHEN and CDR2 SYDVKM. V loses 5 bases at its end and J loses 12 bases; junction bases beyond the gene matches: 7. Inclusive of the bounding cysteine and phenylalanine, the CDR3 is 12 residues long. The CDR3 DNA has 36 bases and is translated from base 1. The TCR was taken from a woman between 70 and 85 years old in a cohort exposed to, infected with or recovered from COVID-19 (not recorded which). The sequenced sample was PBMCs or T cells enriched from blood (not recorded which). The chain couples TRBV28 to TRBJ1-2, and TRBD1 aligns with 9 junction nucleotides. The CDR3 region has the sequence CASSIPGQGNTF. The DNA is TGTGCCAGCAGTATACCGGGACAGGGAAACACCTTC.